This TCR beta chain was obtained from a study of human thymus T cells. Generated by immunoSEQ multiplex PCR, the TCRdb table keeps only in-frame clones and is missing some. The table has 60,000 to 75,000 clones, 85% to 95% seen once. Findings and caveats of the study: Thymic and blood repertoires seemed to show skewed V and J gene use.

In corrective heart surgery, resections were taken, and these provided the thymus tissue. The V and J ends lost 7 bases and 7 bases respectively, with 16 bases between them. The germline CDR1 and CDR2 sequences are MNHNY and SVGAGI (reference sequence). This CDR3 has 13 amino acids. A remark on this clone: Antigen specificity is unknown.

The sample consisted of thymus tissue. This TCR was sampled from a girl less than two years old with a congenital heart defect but otherwise immunologically healthy. The chain employs TRBV6-6 and TRBJ1-1; D gene uncertain. CDR3 DNA sequence: TGTGCCAGCATCCCTGACTTACGAGGTGAAGCTTTCTTT. Protein: CASIPDLRGEAFF.